This T cell receptor (beta chain) was recorded in a study of T cell responses to AZD1222 COVID-19 vaccine. This clone is a singleton in its sample. The antigen is not known. Sequencing used immunoSEQ multiplex PCR; TCRdb keeps in-frame clones, though not all of them. The table includes about 97,000 clones, more than 70% detected once. Study-wide results and limits: Seropositive status at baseline applied to only 5 to 7 AZD1222 recipients.

The receptor was isolated from an adult in good health. The material was peripheral blood, obtained on day 0 of AZD1222 vaccination.

The CDR3 spells CASSPINYGYTF. Written as DNA, the CDR3 is TGTGCCAGCAGTCCTATTAACTATGGCTACACCTTC. The chain recombines TRBV28 with TRBJ1-2; D remains unclear. Trimming took off 5 bases at V and 1 base at J, with 5 bases between the two ends. CDR3 length: 12 residues. CDR1 and CDR2 from the germline V gene are MDHEN and SYDVKM.